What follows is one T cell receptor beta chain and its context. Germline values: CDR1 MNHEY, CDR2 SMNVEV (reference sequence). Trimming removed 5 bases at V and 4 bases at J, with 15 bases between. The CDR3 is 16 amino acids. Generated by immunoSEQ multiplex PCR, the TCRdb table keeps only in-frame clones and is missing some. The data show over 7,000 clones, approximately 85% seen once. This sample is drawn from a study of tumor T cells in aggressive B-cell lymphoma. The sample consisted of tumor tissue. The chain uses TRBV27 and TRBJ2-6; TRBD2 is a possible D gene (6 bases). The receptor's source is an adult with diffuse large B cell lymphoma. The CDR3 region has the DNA TGTGCCAGCAGTGACTTTTCGGGAGCAGGGGCCAACGTCCTGACTTTC. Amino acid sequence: CASSDFSGAGANVLTF.